This TCR beta chain was identified during a study of post-analysis software for immune sequencing data. Turning to the study itself: Some patients lacked subtype; others had relapsing-remitting, secondary progressive or progressive-relapsing disease.

This CDR3 region has 16 residues. V was shortened by 5 bases and J by 7 bases, with 21 bases between the two germline ends. Looked up from germline, CDR1 is SEHNR and CDR2 is FQNEAQ (reference sequence). Whole-study findings and limits: Five or six TRBV segments appeared more often in patients than in controls, and TRBV5-6, TRBV5-1 and TRBV20-1 were among these. Among multiple sclerosis patients, normalized Chao1 diversity was significantly below that of controls. With F measure, samples from one preparation batch clustered together strongly.

With regard to this clonotype: Antigen unknown.

Presence of unique molecular identifiers characterized the TCR beta cDNA libraries. Roughly 510,000 cDNA molecules were recovered from an input of about 0.9 to 10 million T cells. In TCRdb, the PCR reads were re-called with MiXCR into one record per CDR3 protein. This sample has about 540,000 distinct CDR3 sequences, with under 40% found just once. Sequencing was carried out using blood. The clonotype comes from a girl aged 2 to 17 with multiple sclerosis. The chain joins TRBV7-9 to TRBJ2-1, with D perhaps matching TRBD2 (5 bases). CDR3 residues: CASSPLSRGGENEQFF. The DNA for the CDR3 is TGTGCCAGCAGCCCCCTAAGTCGGGGTGGGGAAAATGAGCAGTTCTTC.